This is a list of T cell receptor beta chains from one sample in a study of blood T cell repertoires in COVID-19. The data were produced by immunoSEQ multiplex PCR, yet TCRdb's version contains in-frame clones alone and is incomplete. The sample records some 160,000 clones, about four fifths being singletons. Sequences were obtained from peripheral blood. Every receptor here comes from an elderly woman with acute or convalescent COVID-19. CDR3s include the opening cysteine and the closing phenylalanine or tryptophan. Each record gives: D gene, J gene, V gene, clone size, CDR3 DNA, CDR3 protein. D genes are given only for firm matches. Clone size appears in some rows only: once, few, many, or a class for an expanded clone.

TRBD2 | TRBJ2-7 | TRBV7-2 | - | TGTGCCAGCAGCTCCTCCTTGACTAGCGGGGGTTCAACCTACGAGCAGTACTTC | CASSSSLTSGGSTYEQYF
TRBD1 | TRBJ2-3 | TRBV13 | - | TGTGCCAGCAGCCCGAGGGGGCTCAGCACAGATACGCAGTATTTT | CASSPRGLSTDTQYF
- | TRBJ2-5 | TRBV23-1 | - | TGCGCCAGCAGGGGACACCGGGAAGAGACCCAGTACTTC | CASRGHREETQYF
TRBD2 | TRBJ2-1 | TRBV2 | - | TGTGCCAGCCAGACTAGCGAATCCAATGAGCAGTTCTTC | CASQTSESNEQFF
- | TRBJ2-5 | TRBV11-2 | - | TGTGCCAGCAGCTTAGACCCGTTGACCCAGTACTTC | CASSLDPLTQYF
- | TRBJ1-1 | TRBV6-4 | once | TGTGCCAGCAGTGACTCAATGGGGGGAGAGGCTTTCTTT | CASSDSMGGEAFF
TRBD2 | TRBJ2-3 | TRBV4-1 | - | TGCGCCAGCAGCCAAGTAGCGGGGCCGGCAAGCACAGATACGCAGTATTTT | CASSQVAGPASTDTQYF
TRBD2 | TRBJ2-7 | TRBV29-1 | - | TGCAGCGTTGCCCCGGGAGGGAACTACGAGCAGTACTTC | CSVAPGGNYEQYF
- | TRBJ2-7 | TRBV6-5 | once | TGTGCCAGCAGTTATGTAGGGGCCTGGGAGCAGTACTTC | CASSYVGAWEQYF
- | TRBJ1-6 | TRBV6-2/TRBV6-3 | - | TGTGCCAGCAGTTACGGGGGCAGCCTATATAATTCACCCCTCCACTTT | CASSYGGSLYNSPLHF
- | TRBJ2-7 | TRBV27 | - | TGTGCCAGCAGTTTATCGACGAGAGGCTCCTACGAGCAGTACTTC | CASSLSTRGSYEQYF
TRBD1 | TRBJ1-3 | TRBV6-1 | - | TGTGCCAGCAGTGAAGCGCTTATAAGGGGGCTGGGAAACACCATATATTTT | CASSEALIRGLGNTIYF
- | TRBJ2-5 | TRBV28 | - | TGTGCCAGCAGCCTAGCGGGACAGGGGAAAGAGACCCAGTACTTC | CASSLAGQGKETQYF
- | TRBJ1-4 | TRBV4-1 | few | TGCGCCAGCAGCCAAAACGGTATAACTAATGAAAAACTGTTTTTT | CASSQNGITNEKLFF
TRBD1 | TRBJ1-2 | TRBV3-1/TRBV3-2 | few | TGTGCCAGCAGCCCTCCGGACAGGGGATTCTATGGCTACACCTTC | CASSPPDRGFYGYTF
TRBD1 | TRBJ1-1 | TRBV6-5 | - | TGTGCCAGCAGTCGCCGGGGACAGGGAGGCACTGAAGCTTTCTTT | CASSRRGQGGTEAFF
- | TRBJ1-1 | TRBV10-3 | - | TGTGCCACCACCTCGGGGGGAGCGACGAACACTGAAGCTTTCTTT | CATTSGGATNTEAFF
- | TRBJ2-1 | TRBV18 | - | TGTGCCAGCTCACCCTTTCAGAGCCAGGGTGCCGGTGAGCAGTTCTTC | CASSPFQSQGAGEQFF
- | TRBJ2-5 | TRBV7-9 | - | TGTGCCAGCAGCTTGGGTGTGGGGGCCTCTCAGCAAGAGACCCAGTACTTC | CASSLGVGASQQETQYF
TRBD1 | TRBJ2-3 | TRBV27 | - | TGTGCCAGCAGTCTGACAGGGGCTTATCCAGATACGCAGTATTTT | CASSLTGAYPDTQYF
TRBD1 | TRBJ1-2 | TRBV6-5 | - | TGTGCCAGCGGAAAGGGGGCCGGGGGCTACACCTTC | CASGKGAGGYTF
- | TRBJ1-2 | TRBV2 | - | TGTGCCAGCAGTGGGGGGCAGGACGGCTACACCTTC | CASSGGQDGYTF
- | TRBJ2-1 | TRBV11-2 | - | TGTGCCAGCAGTCCAGCCAGCGGGTTAGTTTACAATGAGCAGTTCTTC | CASSPASGLVYNEQFF
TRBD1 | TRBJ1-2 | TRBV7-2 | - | TGTGCCAGCAGCCCACAGGGGGCGGATGGCTACACCTTC | CASSPQGADGYTF
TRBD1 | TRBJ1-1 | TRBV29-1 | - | TGCAGCGTGGGACAGGGGGCCGACACTGAAGCTTTCTTT | CSVGQGADTEAFF
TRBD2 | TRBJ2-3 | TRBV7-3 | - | TGTGCCAGCAGCCCGCGACTAGCGGGGGGGTCAGATACGCAGTATTTT | CASSPRLAGGSDTQYF
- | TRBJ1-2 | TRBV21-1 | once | TGTGCCAGCAGCACAGGAACTGGCCTCTGGCAGGGGAGGGAAGGCTACACCTTC | CASSTGTGLWQGREGYTF
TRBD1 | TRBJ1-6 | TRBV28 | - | TGTGCCAGCAGGCCTATGGAGGGGGCCGATAATTCACCCCTCCACTTT | CASRPMEGADNSPLHF
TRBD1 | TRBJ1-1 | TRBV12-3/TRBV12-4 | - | TGTGCCAGCAGCCTAGGACAGGGTTTTGAAGCTTTCTTT | CASSLGQGFEAFF
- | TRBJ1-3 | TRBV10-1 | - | TGCGCCAGCAGTGAGTCCGGGGTTGCGACCTCTGGAAACACCATATATTTT | CASSESGVATSGNTIYF
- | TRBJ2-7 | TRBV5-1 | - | TGCGCCAGCAGCCTTACCGGGACAAACGCTATCCCGAGGCAGTACTTC | CASSLTGTNAIPRQYF
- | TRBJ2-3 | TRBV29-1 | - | TGCAGCGTTGAAACAGGCGTGGCCAGCGCAACAGATACGCAGTATTTT | CSVETGVASATDTQYF
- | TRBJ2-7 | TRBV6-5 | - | TGTGCCAGCAGGGAGAGGGGGTACGAGCAGTACTTC | CASRERGYEQYF
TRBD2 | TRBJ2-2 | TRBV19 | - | TGTGCCAGTACCACCGGGACTAGACTGACCGGGGAGCTGTTTTTT | CASTTGTRLTGELFF
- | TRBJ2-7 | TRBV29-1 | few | TGCAGCGTTGGTCACGGTACCTACGAGCAGTACTTC | CSVGHGTYEQYF
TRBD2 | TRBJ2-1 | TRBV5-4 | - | TGTGCCAGCAGCTTGGCCCTAGCGGGAGAGGATGAGCAGTTCTTC | CASSLALAGEDEQFF
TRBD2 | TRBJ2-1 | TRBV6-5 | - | TGTGCCAGCAGTTTCGGACTAGCGGGCCTCAATGAGCAGTTCTTC | CASSFGLAGLNEQFF
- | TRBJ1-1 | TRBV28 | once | TGTGCCAGCAGTTTTCGGGGGGCCGCCGGAGCTTTCTTT | CASSFRGAAGAFF
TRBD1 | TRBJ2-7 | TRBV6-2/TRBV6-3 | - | TGTGCCAGCAGTTACTCCGTTCGACAGGGGGCCTACGAGCAGTACTTC | CASSYSVRQGAYEQYF
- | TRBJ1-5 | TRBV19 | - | TGTGCCAGTAGTATAATGGGGGCCGGGGGCAATCAGCCCCAGCATTTT | CASSIMGAGGNQPQHF
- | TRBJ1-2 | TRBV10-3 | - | TGTGCCATCAGTGAAACGCGGACTTTTAACTATGGCTACACCTTC | CAISETRTFNYGYTF
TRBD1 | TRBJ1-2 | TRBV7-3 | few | TGTGCCAGCAGTCGAGGGCCCTCGGGACAGGGGATCGATGGCTACACCTTC | CASSRGPSGQGIDGYTF